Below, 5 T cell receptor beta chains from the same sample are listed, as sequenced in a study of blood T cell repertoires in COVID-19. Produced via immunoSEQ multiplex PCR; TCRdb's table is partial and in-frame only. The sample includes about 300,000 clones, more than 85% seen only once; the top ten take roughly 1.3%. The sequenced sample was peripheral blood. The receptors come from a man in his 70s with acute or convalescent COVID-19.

This CDR3 reads CASRGALLQETQYF. The CDR3 nucleotides are TGCGCCAGCAGGGGGGCCCTACTCCAAGAGACCCAGTACTTC. The V and J genes are TRBV5-1 and TRBJ2-5, with a possible D match to TRBD1 (6 bases). The CDR3 contains 14 residues. CDR1 and CDR2 from the germline V gene are SGHRS and YFSETQ. V was trimmed by 5 bases and J by 1 base, leaving 12 bases between them. Complete variable domain (other parts from reference TRBV5-1 and TRBJ2-5): KAGVTQTPRYLIKTRGQQVTLSCSPISGHRSVSWYQQTPGQGLQFLFEYFSETQRNKGNFPGRFSGRQFSNSRSEMNVSTLELGDSALYLCASRGALLQETQYFGPGTRLLVL.

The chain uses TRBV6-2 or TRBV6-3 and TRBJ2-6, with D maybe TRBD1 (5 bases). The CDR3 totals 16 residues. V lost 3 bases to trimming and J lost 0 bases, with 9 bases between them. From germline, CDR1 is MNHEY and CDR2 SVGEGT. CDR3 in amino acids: CASSYGDSSGANVLTF. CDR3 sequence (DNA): TGTGCCAGCAGTTATGGCGACAGCTCTGGGGCCAACGTCCTGACTTTC.

The CDR3 reads CASSLRLLSGNTIYF. In nucleotides, the CDR3 is TGTGCCAGCAGCTTACGACTTCTCTCTGGAAACACCATATATTTT. V is TRBV7-9 and J is TRBJ1-3; D gene ambiguous. Germline CDR1 reads SEHNR; CDR2 reads FQNEAQ (reference sequence). V gave up 2 bases and J gave up 0 bases, with 8 bases separating them. This CDR3 is built from 15 residues.

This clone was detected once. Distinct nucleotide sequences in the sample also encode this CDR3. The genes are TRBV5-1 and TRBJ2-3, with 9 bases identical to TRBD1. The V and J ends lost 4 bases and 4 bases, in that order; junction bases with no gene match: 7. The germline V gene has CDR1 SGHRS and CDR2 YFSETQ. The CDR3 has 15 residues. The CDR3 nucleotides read TGCGCCAGCAGCCTGGGACAGGGAGGTCCAGATACGCAGTATTTT. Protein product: CASSLGQGGPDTQYF.

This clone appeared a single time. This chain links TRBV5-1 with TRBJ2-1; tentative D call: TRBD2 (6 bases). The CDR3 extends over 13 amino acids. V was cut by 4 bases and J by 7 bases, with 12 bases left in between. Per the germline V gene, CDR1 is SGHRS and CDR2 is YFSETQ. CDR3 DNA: TGCGCCAGCAGCAAGGGACTCCCTAATGAGCAGTTCTTC. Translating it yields CASSKGLPNEQFF.